This TCR beta chain was identified in a study of blood T cell repertoires in COVID-19. Study details: Samples of COVID-19 (acute and convalescent) were obtained from the United States, Italy and Spain.

This CDR3 is 20 amino acids long. Sequenced by immunoSEQ multiplex PCR; TCRdb stores in-frame clones only, minus some. This repertoire shows around 230,000 clones, roughly 79% found once; its top ten account for about 15%. The V and J genes are TRBV21-1 and TRBJ1-1; the D segment call TRBD1 is taken from the table without a DNA check. TRBV21-1 is a pseudogene. This TCR came from a man between 35 and 55 years old who had recovered from COVID-19. Sequencing was done on a sample of PBMCs or T cells enriched from blood (not recorded which). CDR3 in DNA: TGTGCCAGCAGCCTCCGGGCGAGACAGGGGGCGCGGCGGGTGAACACTGAAGCTTTCTTT. It specifies CASSLRARQGARRVNTEAFF.